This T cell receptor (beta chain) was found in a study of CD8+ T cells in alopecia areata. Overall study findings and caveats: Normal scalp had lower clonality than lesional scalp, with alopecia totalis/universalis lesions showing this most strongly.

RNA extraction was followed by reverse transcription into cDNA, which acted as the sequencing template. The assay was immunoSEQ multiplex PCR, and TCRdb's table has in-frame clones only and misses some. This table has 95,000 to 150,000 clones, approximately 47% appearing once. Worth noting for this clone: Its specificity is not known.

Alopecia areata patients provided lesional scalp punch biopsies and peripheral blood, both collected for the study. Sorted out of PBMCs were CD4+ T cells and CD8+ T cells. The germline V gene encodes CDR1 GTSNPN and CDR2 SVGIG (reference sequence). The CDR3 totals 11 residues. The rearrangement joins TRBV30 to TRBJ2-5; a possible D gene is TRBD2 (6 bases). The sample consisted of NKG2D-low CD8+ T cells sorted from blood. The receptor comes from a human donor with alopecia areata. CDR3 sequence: CAGPSEETQYF. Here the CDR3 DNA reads TGTGCGGGACCTAGCGAGGAGACCCAGTACTTC.